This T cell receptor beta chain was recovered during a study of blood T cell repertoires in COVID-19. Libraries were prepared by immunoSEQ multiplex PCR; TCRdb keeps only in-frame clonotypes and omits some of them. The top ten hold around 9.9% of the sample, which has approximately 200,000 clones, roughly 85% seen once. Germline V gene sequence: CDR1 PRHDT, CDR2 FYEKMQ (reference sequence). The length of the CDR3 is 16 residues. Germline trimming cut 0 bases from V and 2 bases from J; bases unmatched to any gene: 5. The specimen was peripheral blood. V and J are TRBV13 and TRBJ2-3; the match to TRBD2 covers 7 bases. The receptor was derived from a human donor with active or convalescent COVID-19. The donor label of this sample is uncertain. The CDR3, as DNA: TGTGCCAGCAGCTTAGGGGTAGCGGGTTTCACAGATACGCAGTATTTT. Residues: CASSLGVAGFTDTQYF.